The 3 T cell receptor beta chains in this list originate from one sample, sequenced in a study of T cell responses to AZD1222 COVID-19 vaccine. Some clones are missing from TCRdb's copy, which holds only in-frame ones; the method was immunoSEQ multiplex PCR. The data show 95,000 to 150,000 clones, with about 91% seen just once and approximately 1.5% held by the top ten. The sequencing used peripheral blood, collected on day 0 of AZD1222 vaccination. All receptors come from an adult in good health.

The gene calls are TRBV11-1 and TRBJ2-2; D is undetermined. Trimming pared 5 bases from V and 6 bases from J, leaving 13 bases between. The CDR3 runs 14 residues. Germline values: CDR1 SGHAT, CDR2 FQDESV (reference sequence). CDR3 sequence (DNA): TGTGCCAGCAGCACCGGGCCCACCGCCGGGGAGCTGTTTTTT. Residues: CASSTGPTAGELFF.

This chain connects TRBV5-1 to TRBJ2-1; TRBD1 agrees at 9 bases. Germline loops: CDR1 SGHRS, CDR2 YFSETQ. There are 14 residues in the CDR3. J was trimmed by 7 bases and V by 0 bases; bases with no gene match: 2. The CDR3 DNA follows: TGCGCCAGCAGCTTGGGGGACAGGGAAAATGAGCAGTTCTTC. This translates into CASSLGDRENEQFF. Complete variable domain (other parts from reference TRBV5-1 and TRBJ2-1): KAGVTQTPRYLIKTRGQQVTLSCSPISGHRSVSWYQQTPGQGLQFLFEYFSETQRNKGNFPGRFSGRQFSNSRSEMNVSTLELGDSALYLCASSLGDRENEQFFGPGTRLTVL.

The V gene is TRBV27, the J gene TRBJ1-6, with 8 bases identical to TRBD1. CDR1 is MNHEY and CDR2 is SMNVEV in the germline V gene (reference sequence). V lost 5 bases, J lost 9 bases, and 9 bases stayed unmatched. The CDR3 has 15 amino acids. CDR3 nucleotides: TGTGCCAGCAGTCCCAGGACAGGGATGGGTTCACCCCTCCACTTT. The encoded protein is CASSPRTGMGSPLHF.